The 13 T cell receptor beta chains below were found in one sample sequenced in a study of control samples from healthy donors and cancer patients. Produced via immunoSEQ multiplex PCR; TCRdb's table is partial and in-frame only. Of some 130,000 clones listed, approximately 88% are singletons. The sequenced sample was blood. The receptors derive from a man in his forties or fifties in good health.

The CDR3 nucleotides read TGTGCCAGCAGCTTCCGCACGGGGGCCCACTACGAGCAGTACTTC. Translating it yields CASSFRTGAHYEQYF. The chain has TRBV5-4 and TRBJ2-7; D may be TRBD1 or TRBD2 (6 bases each). This CDR3 has 15 residues. The germline gives CDR1 SGHNT, CDR2 YYREEE (reference sequence). Deletions cut 2 bases from V and 3 bases from J, with 15 bases between.

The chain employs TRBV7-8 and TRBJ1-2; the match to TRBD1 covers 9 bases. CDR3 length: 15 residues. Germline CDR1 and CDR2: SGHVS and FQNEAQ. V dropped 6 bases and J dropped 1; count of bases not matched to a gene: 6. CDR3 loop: CASRRGQGSNYGYTF. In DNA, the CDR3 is TGTGCCAGCAGAAGGGGACAGGGCAGTAACTATGGCTACACCTTC.

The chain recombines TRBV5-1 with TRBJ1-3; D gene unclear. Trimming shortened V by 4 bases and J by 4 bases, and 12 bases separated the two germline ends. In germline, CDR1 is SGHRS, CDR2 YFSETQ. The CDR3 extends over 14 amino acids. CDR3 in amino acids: CASSDRSEGNTIYF. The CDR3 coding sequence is TGCGCCAGCAGCGACCGTTCAGAAGGAAACACCATATATTTT.

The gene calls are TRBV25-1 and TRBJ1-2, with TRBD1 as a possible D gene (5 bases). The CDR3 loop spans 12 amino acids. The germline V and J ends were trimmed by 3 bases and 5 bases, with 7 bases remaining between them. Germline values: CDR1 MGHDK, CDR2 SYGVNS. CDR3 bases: TGTGCCAGCAGTGATGAGGGGTATGGCTACACCTTC. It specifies CASSDEGYGYTF.

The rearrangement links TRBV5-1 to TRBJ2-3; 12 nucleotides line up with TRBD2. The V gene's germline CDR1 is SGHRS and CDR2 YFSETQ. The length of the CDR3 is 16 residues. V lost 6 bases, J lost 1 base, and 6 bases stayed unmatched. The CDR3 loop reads CASILRTSGGTDTQYF. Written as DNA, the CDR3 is TGCGCCAGCATATTAAGGACTAGCGGGGGCACAGATACGCAGTATTTT.

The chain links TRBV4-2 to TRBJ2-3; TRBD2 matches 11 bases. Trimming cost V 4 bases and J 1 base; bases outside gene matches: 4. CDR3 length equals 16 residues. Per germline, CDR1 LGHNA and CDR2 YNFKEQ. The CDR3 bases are TGTGCCAGCAGCCTTAGCGGGGGGGCCGGCACAGATACGCAGTATTTT. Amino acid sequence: CASSLSGGAGTDTQYF.

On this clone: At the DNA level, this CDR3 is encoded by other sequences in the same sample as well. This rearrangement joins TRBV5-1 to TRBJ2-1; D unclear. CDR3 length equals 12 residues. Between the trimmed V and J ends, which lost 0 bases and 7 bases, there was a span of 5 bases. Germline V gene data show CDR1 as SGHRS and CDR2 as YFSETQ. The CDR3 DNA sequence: TGCGCCAGCAGCTTGGGATCGAATGAGCAGTTCTTC. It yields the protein CASSLGSNEQFF.

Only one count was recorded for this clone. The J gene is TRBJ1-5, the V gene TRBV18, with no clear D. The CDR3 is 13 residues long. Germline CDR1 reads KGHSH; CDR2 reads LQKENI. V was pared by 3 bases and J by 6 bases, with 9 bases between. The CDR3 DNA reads TGTGCCAGCTCACCGGTCGGAGGTCAGCCCCAGCATTTT. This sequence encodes CASSPVGGQPQHF.

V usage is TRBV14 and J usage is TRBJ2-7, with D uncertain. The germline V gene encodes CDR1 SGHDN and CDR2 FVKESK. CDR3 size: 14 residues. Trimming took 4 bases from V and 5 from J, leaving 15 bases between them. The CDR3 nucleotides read TGTGCCAGCAGCCCGCGTTTGTGGGGAAACGAGCAGTACTTC. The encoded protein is CASSPRLWGNEQYF.

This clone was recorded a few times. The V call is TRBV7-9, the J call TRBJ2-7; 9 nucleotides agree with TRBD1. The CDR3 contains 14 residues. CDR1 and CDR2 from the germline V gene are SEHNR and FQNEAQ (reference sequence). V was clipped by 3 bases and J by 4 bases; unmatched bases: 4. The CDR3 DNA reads TGTGCCAGCAGCTTTGGGGACAGGGCGTACGAGCAGTACTTC. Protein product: CASSFGDRAYEQYF.

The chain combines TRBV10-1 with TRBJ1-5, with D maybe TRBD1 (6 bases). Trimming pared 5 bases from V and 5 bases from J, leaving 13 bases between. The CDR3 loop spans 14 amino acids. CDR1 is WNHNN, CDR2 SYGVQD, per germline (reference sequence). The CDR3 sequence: CASSRTGSYQPQHF. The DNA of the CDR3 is TGCGCCAGCAGTAGAACAGGGAGTTATCAGCCCCAGCATTTT.

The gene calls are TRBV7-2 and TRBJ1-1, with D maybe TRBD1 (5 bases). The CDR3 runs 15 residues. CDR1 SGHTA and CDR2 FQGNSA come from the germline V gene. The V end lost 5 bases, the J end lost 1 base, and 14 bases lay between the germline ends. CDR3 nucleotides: TGTGCCAGCAGCACCAGACAGTTCGCGAACACTGAAGCTTTCTTT. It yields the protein CASSTRQFANTEAFF.

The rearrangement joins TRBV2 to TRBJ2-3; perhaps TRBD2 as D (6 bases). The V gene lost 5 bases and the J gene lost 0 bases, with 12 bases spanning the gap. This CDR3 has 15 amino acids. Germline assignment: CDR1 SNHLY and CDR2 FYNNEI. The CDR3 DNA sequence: TGTGCCAGCAGTCGGGAGCTCGGCAGCACAGATACGCAGTATTTT. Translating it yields CASSRELGSTDTQYF.